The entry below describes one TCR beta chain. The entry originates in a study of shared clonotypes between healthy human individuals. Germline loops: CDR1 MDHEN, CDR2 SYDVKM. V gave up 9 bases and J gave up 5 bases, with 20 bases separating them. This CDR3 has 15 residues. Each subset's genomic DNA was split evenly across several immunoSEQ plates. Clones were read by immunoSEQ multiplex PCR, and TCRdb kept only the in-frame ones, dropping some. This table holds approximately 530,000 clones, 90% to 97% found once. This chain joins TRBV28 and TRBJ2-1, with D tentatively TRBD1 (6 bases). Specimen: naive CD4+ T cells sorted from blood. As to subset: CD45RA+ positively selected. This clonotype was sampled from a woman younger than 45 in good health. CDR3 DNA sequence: TGTGCCAGTGCGATCACCTGGGACACAGACAATGAGCAGTTCTTC. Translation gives CASAITWDTDNEQFF.